This TCR beta chain was identified during a study of cytomegalovirus exposure and HLA in healthy donors. This clone was picked up a small number of times. As yet, its antigen is unknown. At one of its ends the junction is not consistent with the germline gene, which may arise from a read error. 13 Jbeta primers and 60 Vbeta primers were used for the PCR. TCRdb's copy holds only in-frame clones and misses some; the assay was immunoSEQ multiplex PCR. Among roughly 80,000 clones listed, approximately 61% were seen once. Overall study results and limits: Associated with cytomegalovirus, according to the listing, were 150 to 200 TCR beta chains.

Each donor was healthy, and each was a bone marrow donor. The sequence was obtained from a woman in her 50s in good health and CMV-seropositive. The sample consisted of PBMCs.

CDR3 DNA sequence: TGTGCTAGCAGCCAAGGGACAGGGACTGAAGCTTTCTTT. The encoded protein is CASSQGTGTEAFF. The V and J genes are TRBV7-7 and TRBJ1-1; 9 nucleotides agree with TRBD1. From germline, CDR1 is SSHAT and CDR2 FNYEAQ (reference sequence). The CDR3 is 13 residues long.